In this sample, the clone carrying this T cell receptor (beta chain) turned up many times. Antigen specificity is unknown. This sample stems from a study of T-cell reconstitution after alpha-beta-depleted transplantation in children. Overall study results and limits: Among T cells one year after transplant, newly produced cells accounted for most counts and diversity.

The TCRbeta library was prepared with unique molecular identifiers. MiXCR was run by TCRdb on the PCR reads, yielding one entry per CDR3 protein. The table includes tens of thousands of distinct CDR3 sequences, roughly 6% detected once. After removal of 4 bases from V and 5 bases from J, the junction contained 13 bases not matched to a gene. The CDR3 extends over 17 amino acids. Germline loops: CDR1 MDHEN, CDR2 SYDVKM. The sequence came from a male patient between 5 and 17 years old who had a stem cell transplant for acute myeloid leukemia, so the T cells may come from the graft donor. This chain uses TRBV28 with TRBJ1-5; 8 bases are a match to TRBD1. The sample was PBMCs, mostly from graft donor cells, taken 180 days after TCRalphabeta/CD19-depleted stem cell transplant. The CDR3 protein is CASSSIQGAQVDQPQHF. The CDR3 nucleotides are TGTGCCAGCAGTTCCATTCAGGGGGCGCAGGTCGATCAGCCCCAGCATTTT.